This T cell receptor (beta chain) was recovered during a study of cytomegalovirus exposure and HLA in healthy donors. About the study: Researchers previously reported finding about 110 million unique TCR beta sequences from roughly 200 million T cells. Study observations and caveats: A link between a missense DCLRE1C variant and TCR beta V- and J-gene trimming emerged from a later analysis. The study dropped some indistinguishable V segments, TRBV6-2 and TRBV6-3 among them.

Vbeta (60) and Jbeta (13) primers were used in the PCR. Assay used: immunoSEQ multiplex PCR; TCRdb lists only in-frame clones, some missing. The sample carries 160,000 or so clones, less than 90% recorded once. In regard to this clone: Its antigen is not identified.

Germline CDR1 and CDR2: ENHRY and SYGVKD. This CDR3 has 16 residues. The ends were cut back, 3 bases at V and 4 bases at J, with 17 bases in the middle. The sample was PBMCs. The sequence came from a man younger than 35 in good health and CMV-seronegative. V is TRBV10-3 and J is TRBJ2-3, with D uncertain. The CDR3 DNA sequence: TGTGCCATCAGTGAACGGCGGAAGCTCCAAGCAGATACGCAGTATTTT. Amino acid sequence: CAISERRKLQADTQYF.